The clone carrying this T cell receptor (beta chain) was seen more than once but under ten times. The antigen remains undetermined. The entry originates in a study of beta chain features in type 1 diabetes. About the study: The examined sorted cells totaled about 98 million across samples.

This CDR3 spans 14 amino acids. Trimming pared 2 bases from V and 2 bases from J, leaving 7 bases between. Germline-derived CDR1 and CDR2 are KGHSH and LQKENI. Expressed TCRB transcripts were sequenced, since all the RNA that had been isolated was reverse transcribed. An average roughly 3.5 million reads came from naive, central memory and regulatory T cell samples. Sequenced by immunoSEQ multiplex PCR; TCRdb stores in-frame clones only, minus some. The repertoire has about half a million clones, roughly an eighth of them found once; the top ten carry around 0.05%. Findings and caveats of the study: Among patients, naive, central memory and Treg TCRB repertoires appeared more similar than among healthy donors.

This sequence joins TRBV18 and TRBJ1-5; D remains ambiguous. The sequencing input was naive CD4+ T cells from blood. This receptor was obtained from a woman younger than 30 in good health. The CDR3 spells CASSPMQGNQPQHF. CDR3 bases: TGTGCCAGCTCACCAATGCAGGGCAATCAGCCCCAGCATTTT.